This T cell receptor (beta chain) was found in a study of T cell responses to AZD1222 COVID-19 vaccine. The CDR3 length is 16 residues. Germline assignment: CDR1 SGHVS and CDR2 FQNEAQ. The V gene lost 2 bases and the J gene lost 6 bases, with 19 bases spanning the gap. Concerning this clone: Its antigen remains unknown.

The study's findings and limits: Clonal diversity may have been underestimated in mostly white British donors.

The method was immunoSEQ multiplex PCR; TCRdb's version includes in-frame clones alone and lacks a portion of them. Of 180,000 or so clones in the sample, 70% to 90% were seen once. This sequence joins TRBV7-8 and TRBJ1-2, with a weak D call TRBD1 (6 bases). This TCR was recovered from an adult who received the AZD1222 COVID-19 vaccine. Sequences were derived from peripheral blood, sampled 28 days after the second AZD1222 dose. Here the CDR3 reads CASSLSFRGARNGYTF. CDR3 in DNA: TGTGCCAGCAGCTTATCATTTCGGGGGGCGCGTAATGGCTACACCTTC.